This TCR beta chain comes out of a study of shared clonotypes between healthy human individuals. Details on this clone: Its antigen is not known.

Generated by immunoSEQ multiplex PCR, the TCRdb table keeps only in-frame clones and is missing some. The table includes 2 million to 2.5 million clones, just under 95% detected once. Study-level findings and limits: A generally larger estimated richness was seen in naive subsets than in memory subsets. Sampling included only blood; tissue repertoires likely differ.

CD45RO negativity and positive selection for CCR7 defined naive CD8 cells, a population that excluded terminally differentiated effector memory CD45RA+ cells. Germline CDR1 GTSNPN, CDR2 SVGIG (reference sequence). This CDR3 has 11 amino acids. Trimming cost V 2 bases and J 12 bases, with 11 bases left between them. This sequence originates from a man younger than 35 in good health. The rearrangement uses TRBV30 and TRBJ2-1; tentatively, D is TRBD1 (6 bases). The specimen sequenced was naive CD8+ T cells sorted from blood. The CDR3 loop is CAWSLRDTQFF. The CDR3 nucleotides read TGTGCCTGGAGTCTCCGGGACACGCAGTTCTTC.